This T cell receptor beta chain emerged from a study of breast tumors, draining lymph nodes, adjacent tissues. V lost 6 bases and J lost 7, with 7 bases in between. CDR3 length equals 11 residues. The germline gives CDR1 LNHNV, CDR2 YYDKDF (reference sequence). As concerns this clonotype: What it binds is not known.

The lymph nodes were axillary draining lymph nodes from breast cancer patients. Study-level findings and limits: The lymph node origin of tumor T cells was framed as consistent with a hypothesis, not demonstrated. Data fit most tumor T cells coming from lymph node, expanding in tumor. Luminal-like breast cancer showed significantly greater tumor-nontumor repertoire similarity than basal-like breast cancer did.

TCRdb ran MiXCR on the multiplex PCR reads and lists one entry per CDR3 protein. The repertoire holds about 230,000 distinct CDR3 sequences, with less than 40% as singletons. This clonotype originated in a female donor with breast cancer. Some clones in this sample may be carry-over from other donors' samples. The sequenced sample consisted of axillary lymph node tissue. The chain couples TRBV15 to TRBJ2-1; no reliable D call. The CDR3 DNA reads as TGTGCCACCAGGGGTTTGAATGAGCAGTTCTTC. It translates to CATRGLNEQFF.